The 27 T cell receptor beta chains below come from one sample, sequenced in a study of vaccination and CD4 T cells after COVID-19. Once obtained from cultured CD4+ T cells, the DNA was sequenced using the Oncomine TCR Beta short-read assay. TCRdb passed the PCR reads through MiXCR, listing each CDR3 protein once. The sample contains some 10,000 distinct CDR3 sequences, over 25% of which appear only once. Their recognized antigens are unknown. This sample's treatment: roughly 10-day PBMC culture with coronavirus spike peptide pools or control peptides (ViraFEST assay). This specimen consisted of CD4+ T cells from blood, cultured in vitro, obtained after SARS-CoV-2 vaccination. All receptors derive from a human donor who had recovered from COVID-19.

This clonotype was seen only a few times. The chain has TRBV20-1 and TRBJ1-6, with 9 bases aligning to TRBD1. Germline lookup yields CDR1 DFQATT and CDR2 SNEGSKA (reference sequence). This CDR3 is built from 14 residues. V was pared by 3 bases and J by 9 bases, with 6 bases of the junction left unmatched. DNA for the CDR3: TGCAGTGCTAGGCAGGGACAGGGTGGTTCACCCCTCCACTTT. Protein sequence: CSARQGQGGSPLHF.

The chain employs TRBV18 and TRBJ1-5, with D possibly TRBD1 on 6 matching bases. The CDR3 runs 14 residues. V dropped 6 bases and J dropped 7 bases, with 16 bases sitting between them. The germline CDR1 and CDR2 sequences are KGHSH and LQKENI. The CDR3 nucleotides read TGTGCCAGCTCTCCGGGGGGGGCAATACAGCCCCAGCATTTT. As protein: CASSPGGAIQPQHF.

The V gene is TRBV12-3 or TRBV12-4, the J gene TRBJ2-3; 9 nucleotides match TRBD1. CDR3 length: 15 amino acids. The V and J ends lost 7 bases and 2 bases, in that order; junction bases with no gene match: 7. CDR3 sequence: CASTRQGVHTDTQYF. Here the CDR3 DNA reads TGTGCCAGCACCAGACAGGGGGTCCACACAGATACGCAGTATTTT.

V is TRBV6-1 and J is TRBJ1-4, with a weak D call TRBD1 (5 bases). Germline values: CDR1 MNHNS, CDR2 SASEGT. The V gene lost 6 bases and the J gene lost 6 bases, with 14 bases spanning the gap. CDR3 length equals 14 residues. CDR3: CASSWRGEDEKLFF. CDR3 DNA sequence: TGTGCCAGCAGCTGGCGGGGGGAGGATGAAAAACTGTTTTTT.

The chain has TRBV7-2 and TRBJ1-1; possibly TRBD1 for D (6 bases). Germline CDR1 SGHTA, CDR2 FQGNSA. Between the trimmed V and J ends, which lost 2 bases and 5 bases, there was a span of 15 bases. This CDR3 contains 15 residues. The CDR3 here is CASSLSSGAGTEAFF. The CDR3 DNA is TGTGCCAGCAGCTTAAGTTCGGGGGCAGGGACTGAAGCTTTCTTT.

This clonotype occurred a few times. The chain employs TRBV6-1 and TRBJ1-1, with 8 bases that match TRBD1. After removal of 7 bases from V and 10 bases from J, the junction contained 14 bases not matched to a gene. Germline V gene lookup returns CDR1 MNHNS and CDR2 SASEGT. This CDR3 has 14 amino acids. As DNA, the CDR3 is TGTGCCAGCACCCCCGGCCAGGGGGCGTTTAGAGCTTTCTTT. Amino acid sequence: CASTPGQGAFRAFF.

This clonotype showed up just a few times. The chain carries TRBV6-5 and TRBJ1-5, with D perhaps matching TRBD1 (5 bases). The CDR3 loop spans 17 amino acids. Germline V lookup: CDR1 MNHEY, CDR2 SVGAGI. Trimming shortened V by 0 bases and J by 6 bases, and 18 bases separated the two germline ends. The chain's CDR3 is CASSYSMPHLGGQPQHF. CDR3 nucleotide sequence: TGTGCCAGCAGTTACTCGATGCCGCACTTGGGGGGTCAGCCCCAGCATTTT.

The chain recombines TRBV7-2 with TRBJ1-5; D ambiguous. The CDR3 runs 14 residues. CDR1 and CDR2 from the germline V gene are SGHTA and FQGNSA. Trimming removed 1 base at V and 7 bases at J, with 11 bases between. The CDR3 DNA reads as TGTGCCAGCAGCTTAGTCGGCGCCGGGCAGCCCCAGCATTTT. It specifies CASSLVGAGQPQHF.

The CDR3 region has the DNA TGTGCTAGTGGTTTGGGGAGCGGGAGACGAGAGTATTTT. Its translation is CASGLGSGRREYF. The V and J genes are TRBV12-5 and TRBJ2-3, with 8 bases matching TRBD2. Germline CDR1 and CDR2: LGHNT and FRNRAP. Losses at the gene ends were 1 base for V and 13 bases for J; bases not matched to a gene: 7. The CDR3 spans 13 residues. The complete variable domain, with remaining parts taken from reference TRBV12-5 and TRBJ2-3, reads DARVTQTPRHKVTEMGQEVTMRCQPILGHNTVFWYRQTMMQGLELLAYFRNRAPLDDSGMPKDRFSAEMPDATLATLKIQPSEPRDSAVYFCASGLGSGRREYFGPGTRLTVL.

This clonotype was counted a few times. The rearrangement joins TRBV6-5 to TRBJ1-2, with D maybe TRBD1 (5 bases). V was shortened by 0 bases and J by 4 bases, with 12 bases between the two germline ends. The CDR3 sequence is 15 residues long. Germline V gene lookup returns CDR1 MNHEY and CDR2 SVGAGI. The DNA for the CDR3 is TGTGCCAGCAGTTACTCCTTGCAGGGACCCTATGGCTACACCTTC. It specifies CASSYSLQGPYGYTF.

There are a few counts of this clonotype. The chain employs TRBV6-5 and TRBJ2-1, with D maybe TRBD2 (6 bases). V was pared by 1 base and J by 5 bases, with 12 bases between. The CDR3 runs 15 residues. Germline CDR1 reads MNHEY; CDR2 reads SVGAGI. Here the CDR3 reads CASSYLPSANNEQFF. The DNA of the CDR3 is TGTGCCAGCAGTTACTTGCCTAGCGCAAACAATGAGCAGTTCTTC.

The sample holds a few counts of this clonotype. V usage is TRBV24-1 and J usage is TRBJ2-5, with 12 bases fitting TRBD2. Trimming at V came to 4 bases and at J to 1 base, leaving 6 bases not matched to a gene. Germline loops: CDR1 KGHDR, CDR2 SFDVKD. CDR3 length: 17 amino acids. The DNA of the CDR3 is TGTGCCACCAGTGACCCGAGGACTAGCGGGACCCAAGAGACCCAGTACTTC. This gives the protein CATSDPRTSGTQETQYF.

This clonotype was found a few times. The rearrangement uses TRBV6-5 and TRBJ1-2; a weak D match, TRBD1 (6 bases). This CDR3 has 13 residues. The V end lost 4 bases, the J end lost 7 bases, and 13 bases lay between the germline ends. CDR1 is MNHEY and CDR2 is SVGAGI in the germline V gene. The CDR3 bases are TGTGCCAGCAGTTCCCCAGGGGAGCTTGGCTACACCTTC. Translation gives CASSSPGELGYTF.

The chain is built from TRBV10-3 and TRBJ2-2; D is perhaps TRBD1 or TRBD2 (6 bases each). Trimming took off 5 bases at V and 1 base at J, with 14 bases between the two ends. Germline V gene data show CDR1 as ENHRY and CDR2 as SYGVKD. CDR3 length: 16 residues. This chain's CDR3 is CAISPLGGGNTGELFF. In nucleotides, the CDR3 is TGTGCCATCAGTCCCCTAGGGGGAGGGAACACCGGGGAGCTGTTTTTT.

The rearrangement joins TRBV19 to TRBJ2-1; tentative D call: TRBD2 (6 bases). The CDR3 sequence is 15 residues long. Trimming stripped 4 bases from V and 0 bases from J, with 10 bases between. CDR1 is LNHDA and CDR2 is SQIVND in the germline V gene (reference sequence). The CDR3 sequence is CASSRGVGSYNEQFF. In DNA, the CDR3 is TGTGCCAGTAGTAGGGGGGTAGGCTCCTACAATGAGCAGTTCTTC.

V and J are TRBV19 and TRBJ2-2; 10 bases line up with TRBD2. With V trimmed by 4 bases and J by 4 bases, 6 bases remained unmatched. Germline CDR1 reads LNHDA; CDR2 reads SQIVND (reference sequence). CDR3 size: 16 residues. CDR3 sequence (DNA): TGTGCCAGTAGTAGAAAAGTAGCGGGGGGCACCGGGGAGCTGTTTTTT. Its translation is CASSRKVAGGTGELFF. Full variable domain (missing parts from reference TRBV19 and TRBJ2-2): DGGITQSPKYLFRKEGQNVTLSCEQNLNHDAMYWYRQDPGQGLRLIYYSQIVNDFQKGDIAEGYSVSREKKESFPLTVTSAQKNPTAFYLCASSRKVAGGTGELFFGEGSRLTVL.

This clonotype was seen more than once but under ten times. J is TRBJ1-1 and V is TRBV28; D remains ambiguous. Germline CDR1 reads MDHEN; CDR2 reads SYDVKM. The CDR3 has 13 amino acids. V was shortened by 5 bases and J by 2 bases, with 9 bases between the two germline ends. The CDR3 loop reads CASSPPVNTEAFF. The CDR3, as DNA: TGTGCCAGCAGTCCTCCGGTAAACACTGAAGCTTTCTTT.

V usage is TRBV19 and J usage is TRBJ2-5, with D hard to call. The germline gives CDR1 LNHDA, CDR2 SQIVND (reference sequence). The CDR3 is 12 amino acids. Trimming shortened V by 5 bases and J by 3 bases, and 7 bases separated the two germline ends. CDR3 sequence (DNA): TGTGCCAGTAGTGGCAGTAAAGAGACCCAGTACTTC. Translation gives CASSGSKETQYF.

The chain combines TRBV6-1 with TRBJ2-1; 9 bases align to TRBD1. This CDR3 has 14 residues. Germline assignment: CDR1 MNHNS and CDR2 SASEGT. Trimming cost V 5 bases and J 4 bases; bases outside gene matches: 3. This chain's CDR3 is CASSKGQGYNEQFF. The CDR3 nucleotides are TGTGCCAGCAGTAAGGGACAGGGTTACAATGAGCAGTTCTTC.

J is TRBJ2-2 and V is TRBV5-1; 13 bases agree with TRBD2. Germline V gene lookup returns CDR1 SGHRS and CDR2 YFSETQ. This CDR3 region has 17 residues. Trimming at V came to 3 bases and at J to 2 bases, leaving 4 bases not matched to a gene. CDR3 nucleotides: TGCGCCAGCAGCTCCGGACTAGCGGGAGCCAACACCGGGGAGCTGTTTTTT. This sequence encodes CASSSGLAGANTGELFF.

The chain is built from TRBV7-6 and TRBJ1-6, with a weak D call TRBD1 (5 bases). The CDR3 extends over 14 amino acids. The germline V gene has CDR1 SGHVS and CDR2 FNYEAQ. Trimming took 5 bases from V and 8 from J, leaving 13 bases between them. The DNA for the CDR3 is TGTGCCAGCAGCCTGGACACGTATGATTCACCCCTCCACTTT. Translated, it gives CASSLDTYDSPLHF.

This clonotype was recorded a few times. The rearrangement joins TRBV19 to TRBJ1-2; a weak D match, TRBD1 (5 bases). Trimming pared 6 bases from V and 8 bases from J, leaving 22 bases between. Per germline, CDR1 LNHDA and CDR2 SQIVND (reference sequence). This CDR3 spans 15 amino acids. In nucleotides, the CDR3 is TGTGCCAGTAGAACCCGCCCGGGACGCTCCCGGGGCTACACCTTC. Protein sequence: CASRTRPGRSRGYTF.

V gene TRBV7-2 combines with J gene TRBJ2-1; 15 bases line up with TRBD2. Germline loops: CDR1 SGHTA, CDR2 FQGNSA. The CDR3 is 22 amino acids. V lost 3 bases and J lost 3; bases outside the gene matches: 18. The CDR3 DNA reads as TGTGCCAGCAGCTTCCTACAACCGGGACTAGCGGGAGGCGGGATAAACTACAATGAGCAGTTCTTC. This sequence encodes CASSFLQPGLAGGGINYNEQFF.

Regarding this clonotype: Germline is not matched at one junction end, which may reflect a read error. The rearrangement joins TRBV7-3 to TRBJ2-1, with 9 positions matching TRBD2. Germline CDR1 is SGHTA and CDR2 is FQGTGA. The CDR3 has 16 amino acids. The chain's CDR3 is CASSQYSGSSFNEQFF. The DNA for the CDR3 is TGTGCCAGCAGCCAATATAGCGGGAGCTCCTTCAATGAGCAGTTCTTC.

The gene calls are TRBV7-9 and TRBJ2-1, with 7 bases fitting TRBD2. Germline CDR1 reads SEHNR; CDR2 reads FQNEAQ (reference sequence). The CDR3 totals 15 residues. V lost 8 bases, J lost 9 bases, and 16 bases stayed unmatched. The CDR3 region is CASVPAGAGYGEQFF. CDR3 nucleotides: TGTGCCAGCGTTCCGGCGGGAGCTGGTTACGGTGAGCAGTTCTTC.

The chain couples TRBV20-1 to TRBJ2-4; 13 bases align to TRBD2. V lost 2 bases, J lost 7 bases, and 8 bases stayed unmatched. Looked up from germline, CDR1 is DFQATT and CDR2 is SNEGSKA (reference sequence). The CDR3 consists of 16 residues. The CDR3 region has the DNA TGCAGTGCTAGATCCCGACTAGCGGGAGGCGGGAACATTCAGTACTTC. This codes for CSARSRLAGGGNIQYF.

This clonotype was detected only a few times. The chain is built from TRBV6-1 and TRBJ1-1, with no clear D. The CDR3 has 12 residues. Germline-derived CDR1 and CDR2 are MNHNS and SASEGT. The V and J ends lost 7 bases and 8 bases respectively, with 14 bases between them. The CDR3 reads CASTLQDVEAFF. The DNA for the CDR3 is TGTGCCAGCACCCTTCAAGATGTCGAAGCTTTCTTT.